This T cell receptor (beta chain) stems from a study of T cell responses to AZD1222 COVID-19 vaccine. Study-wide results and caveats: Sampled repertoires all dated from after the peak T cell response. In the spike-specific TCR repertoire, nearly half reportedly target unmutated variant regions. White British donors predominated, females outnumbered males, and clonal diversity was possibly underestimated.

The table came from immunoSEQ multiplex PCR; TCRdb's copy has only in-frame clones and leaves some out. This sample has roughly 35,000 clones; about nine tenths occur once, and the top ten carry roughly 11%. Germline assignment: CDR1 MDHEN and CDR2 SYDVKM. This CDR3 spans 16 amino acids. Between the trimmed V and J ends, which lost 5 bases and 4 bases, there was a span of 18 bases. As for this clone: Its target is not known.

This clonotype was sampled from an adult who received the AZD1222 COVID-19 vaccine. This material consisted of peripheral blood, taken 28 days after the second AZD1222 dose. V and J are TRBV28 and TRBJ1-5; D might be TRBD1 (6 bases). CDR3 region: CASSQPRQAGNQPQHF. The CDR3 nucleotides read TGTGCCAGCAGTCAGCCCCGACAGGCGGGGAATCAGCCCCAGCATTTT.